These T cell receptor beta chains were read from a single sample in a study of PD-1 blockade in classical Hodgkin lymphoma. TCRdb keeps only in-frame clones here, not all; method: immunoSEQ multiplex PCR. The table has over 85,000 clones, roughly 76% seen once; the top ten hold approximately 15%. Material: peripheral blood mononuclear cells (PBMCs), obtained before the second cycle of nivolumab. These receptors all come from a human donor with classical Hodgkin lymphoma. Both conserved end residues are part of each CDR3. Each record gives: clone size, D gene, J gene, V gene, CDR3 DNA, CDR3 protein. D genes are given only for firm matches. Clone size appears in some rows only: once, few, many, or a class for an expanded clone.

- - TRBJ2-5 TRBV27 TGTGCCAGCAGTTTAGTGGTAGGGCTGGACCAGTACTTC CASSLVVGLDQYF
- - TRBJ2-4 TRBV14 TGTGCCAGCAGCCAGGGGTGGCAGGGTCAGTACTTC CASSQGWQGQYF
- - TRBJ1-1 TRBV15 TGTGCCACCAGCAGAGATACGAACACTGAAGCTTTCTTT CATSRDTNTEAFF
- TRBD1 TRBJ1-2 TRBV5-1 TGCGCCAGCAGCCCCCGGACAGGAATTAACTATGGCTACACCTTC CASSPRTGINYGYTF
once TRBD2 TRBJ2-7 TRBV27 TGTGCCAGCAGTTTATCCCCAGGGGGACTAGCGGTCGAGCAGTACTTC CASSLSPGGLAVEQYF
- TRBD2 TRBJ2-1 TRBV13 TGTGCCAGCAGCTTAAACCCCGCACTAGCGGGAGGGCCGAACTACAATGAGCAGTTCTTC CASSLNPALAGGPNYNEQFF
- - TRBJ2-1 TRBV11-2 TGTGCCAGCACCCGTGGGTCAACGCCCTCCTACAATGAGCAGTTCTTC CASTRGSTPSYNEQFF
few - TRBJ1-2 TRBV5-4 TGTGCCAGCAGCTTGGGGGGGGGCCGCCGGGATAACTATGGCTACACCTTC CASSLGGGRRDNYGYTF
- - TRBJ1-2 TRBV9 TGTGCCAGCAGCGTAGGAAGCGGGCAGGGCTTGGGCTACACCTTC CASSVGSGQGLGYTF
- - TRBJ2-7 TRBV7-2 TGTGCCAGCAGCCCCCCGGGCGGGGCACGGGAGCAGTACTTC CASSPPGGAREQYF
- - TRBJ2-4 TRBV6-6 TGTGCCAGCAAACACAGGGTGAAGAGTCAGTACTTC CASKHRVKSQYF
- TRBD1 TRBJ2-5 TRBV2 TGTGCCAGCAACTGGGACAGGGGGCCGGAGACCCAGTACTTC CASNWDRGPETQYF
- - TRBJ2-7 TRBV11-2 TGTGCCAGCAGCCATGGGTTACCCTACGAGCAGTACTTC CASSHGLPYEQYF
- TRBD2 TRBJ2-1 TRBV7-9 TGTGCCAGCAGCTTGACTAGCGGGAGCGTTACTGAGCAGTTCTTC CASSLTSGSVTEQFF
- - TRBJ2-1 TRBV5-1 TGCGCCAGCAGCTTGGGGGGAGGCAACTCCTACAATGAGCAGTTCTTC CASSLGGGNSYNEQFF
- - TRBJ2-3 TRBV19 TGTGCCAGTAGTATCAAGGCTAGCGGCACAGATACGCAGTATTTT CASSIKASGTDTQYF
- - TRBJ2-3 TRBV7-2 TGTGCCTCGATCCCGTCCCCCACAGATACGCAGTATTTT CASIPSPTDTQYF
- - TRBJ1-3 TRBV7-2 TGTGCCAGCAGCTTAGTAGGAAACACCATATATTTT CASSLVGNTIYF
- - TRBJ1-5 TRBV7-8 TGTGCCAGCAGCTTATCAGGGACTAGCAATCAGCCCCAGCATTTT CASSLSGTSNQPQHF
- TRBD1 TRBJ2-2 TRBV30 TGTGCCTGGAGGGCCCCCGGGACAGCGAACACCGGGGAGCTGTTTTTT CAWRAPGTANTGELFF
- - TRBJ2-3 TRBV6-5 TGTGCCAGCAGCCCCACCAGGGACTCAGATACGCAGTATTTT CASSPTRDSDTQYF
- TRBD2 TRBJ2-6 TRBV5-4 TGTGCCAGCAGCTTGGTTCTAGCGGGTGGGGCCAACGTCCTGACTTTC CASSLVLAGGANVLTF
- - TRBJ2-7 TRBV28 TGTGCCAGCACGAGATCTGGAGTCTCCTACGAGCAGTACTTC CASTRSGVSYEQYF
few - TRBJ1-4 TRBV6-1 TGTGCCAGCAGTGACCTACAGGCAACTAATGAAAAACTGTTTTTT CASSDLQATNEKLFF
- TRBD1 TRBJ1-2 TRBV5-4 TGTGCCAGCACCCGACAGGGTCCAAACTATGGCTACACCTTC CASTRQGPNYGYTF
- TRBD1 TRBJ1-2 TRBV4-3 TGCGCCAGCAGCCCAACCGACAGGGCTGACTATGGCTACACCTTC CASSPTDRADYGYTF
- - TRBJ2-2 TRBV2 TGTGCCAGCAGTGAAGGGGCCAGAGCCGCCGGGGAGCTGTTTTTT CASSEGARAAGELFF
- - TRBJ1-5 TRBV15 TGTGCCACCAGCACCAGATTAGGGCCCCAGCATTTT CATSTRLGPQHF
few TRBD2 TRBJ2-1 TRBV7-9 TGTGCCAGCAGCTTAGCCCGCGCCGGGACTAGCGGTACCTACAATGAGCAGTTCTTC CASSLARAGTSGTYNEQFF
- TRBD2 TRBJ2-5 TRBV6-6 TGTGCCAGCAGTAACATAGCGGGAGAAGGAGAGACCCAGTACTTC CASSNIAGEGETQYF
few TRBD2 TRBJ2-2 TRBV5-1 TGCGCCAGCAGCTTGTATGGAGCGGGAGCTCCCGGGGAGCTGTTTTTT CASSLYGAGAPGELFF
- TRBD1 TRBJ1-2 TRBV11-2 TGTGCCAGCAGCACCGCCGACAGGGGTTATGGCTACACCTTC CASSTADRGYGYTF
- TRBD1 TRBJ1-1 TRBV6-5 TGTGCCAGCAGTTACCAGATGGACAGGGGAGCTTTCTTT CASSYQMDRGAFF
- - TRBJ2-1 TRBV9 TGTGCCAGCAGCGTAGGGCCGGACCCGGCGGAGGCTGAGCAGTTCTTC CASSVGPDPAEAEQFF
- TRBD2 TRBJ2-3 TRBV5-1 TGCGCCAGCAGCTTGGTACTAGCGGGATCCTCGGATACGCAGTATTTT CASSLVLAGSSDTQYF
- TRBD2 TRBJ2-2 TRBV10-3 TGTGCCATCAGGGAGACTAGCACAGGCACCGGGGAGCTGTTTTTT CAIRETSTGTGELFF
- - TRBJ2-7 TRBV7-8 TGTGCCAGCAGCTTAGTTACCCAGGGAACAAATTACGAGCAGTACTTC CASSLVTQGTNYEQYF
few TRBD2 TRBJ2-7 TRBV9 TGTGCCAGCAGCGTAGTAGCGGGAGCTTACGAGCAGTACTTC CASSVVAGAYEQYF
- TRBD2 TRBJ2-2 TRBV7-9 TGTGCCAGCAGCCCCACTAGCGGGAGGGTAACCGGGGAGCTGTTTTTT CASSPTSGRVTGELFF
- TRBD1 TRBJ1-1 TRBV19 TGTGCCAGTAGTGCCCGGACAGGGGCGAACACTGAAGCTTTCTTT CASSARTGANTEAFF
- - TRBJ1-3 TRBV6-1 TGTGCCAGCAGTGAAGTAGGGGCTGCGAAGGAGGACACCATATATTTT CASSEVGAAKEDTIYF
few TRBD2 TRBJ2-3 TRBV7-9 TGTGCCAGCAGCACTCCTTTAGCGGGAGGGCCAGATACGCAGTATTTT CASSTPLAGGPDTQYF